The 2 T cell receptor beta chains below were found in one sample sequenced in a study of identical twins. TCRdb analysed the 5' RACE reads with MiXCR anew, one entry per CDR3 protein. The sample shows over 200,000 distinct CDR3 sequences, around 10% of them seen only once. The sample taken for sequencing was memory (CD45RO+) T cells sorted from blood. The source is a woman younger than 30 in good health.

There are many counts of this clonotype. The V and J genes are TRBV15 and TRBJ2-1; possible D gene TRBD1, 5 bases. This CDR3 has 13 residues. Germline V lookup: CDR1 LNHNV, CDR2 YYDKDF (reference sequence). The ends were cut back, 0 bases at V and 9 bases at J, with 9 bases in the middle. This chain's CDR3 is CATSRDGAGEQFF. CDR3 DNA sequence: TGTGCCACCAGCAGAGATGGGGCCGGTGAGCAGTTCTTC.

This clonotype was detected many times. This chain joins TRBV5-1 and TRBJ2-7, with D perhaps TRBD2 (6 bases). CDR3 length: 14 residues. Trimming left V 0 bases short and J 4 bases short, with 11 bases between. The germline CDR1 and CDR2 sequences are SGHRS and YFSETQ. The CDR3 sequence is CASSLEPGRYEQYF. The DNA of the CDR3 is TGCGCCAGCAGCTTGGAACCAGGGAGGTACGAGCAGTACTTC.